This T cell receptor (beta chain) was captured in a study of cytomegalovirus exposure and HLA in healthy donors (dated by TCRdb to 2015 to 2018). With respect to the entire study: According to an earlier analysis of around 600 of the donors, about 179 million T cells yielded some 120 million unique TCR beta sequences and roughly 280 Gb of sequence data. About 300 gigabases of sequencing data and around 85 million unique TCR sequences made up an early release that covered 500 to 650 HLA-typed donors. In the later analysis, no new phenotypic data were used to find candidate immune exposures; instead, reliance was placed on TCR beta sequences and their occurrence across donors. Donor age, sex, ethnicity and CMV serostatus were collected together with the repertoire data. To predict cytomegalovirus infection status, the study brought together high-throughput TCR immunosequencing, statistical association of individual TCRs with disease status, and machine learning. Of the 398 genotyped donors, approximately 82% fell in the genetic ancestry cluster associated with self-reported Caucasian donors. The study was designed to test whether signatures of past pathogen exposure could be identified by cataloging public T cell receptors. An earlier analysis of 587 of the donors applied high-throughput TCR beta sequencing to assess whether each TCR beta V gene segment acted as functional or pseudogenic. To study patterns of TCR occurrence, a later analysis re-analyzed previously published TCR beta repertoires from around 670 donors and added high-resolution HLA genotyping. Class I and class II HLA loci were covered by the typing at four-digit resolution. Genome-wide SNP genotypes for about 65% of the roughly 700 donors were used in a later genetic analysis, which treated that subset as a discovery cohort. The study used immunosequencing to profile the T cell repertoires of 666 subjects and linked those repertoires to cytomegalovirus serostatus. Besides the first cohort of roughly 700 subjects, a separate validation cohort made up of 95 to 150 different subjects was used. Typing coverage differed by locus: A, B, C, DRB1 and DQB1 were typed in about 620-630 donors, DQA1 in around 500, DPA1 in around 580, and DPB1 in around 440. Among 398 genotyped donors of the cohort, an average of approximately 200,000 unique TCR beta nucleotide sequences was sequenced per donor, of which approximately 18% were non-productive. All discovery cohort repertoires had been generated using a single sequencing platform. Because of strong linkage in the cohort, 5 or 6 DR-DQ haplotypes were treated as single units for association and clustering. Study-level results and caveats: Broadly in line with IMGT annotations, most TCR beta V segments showed up in productive rearrangements about 90% or about 30% of the time in an earlier analysis of around 600 of the donors. According to the authors, the approach could potentially be generalized to other disease states and immunological phenotypes. Roughly uniform sequencing depth across donors was assumed in presence/absence analyses, although this assumption may not hold. A later analysis found that HLA-associated TCR beta chains were more clonally expanded and had lower generation probabilities than equally common non-associated chains. In this cohort, only TCR beta chains were sequenced, and detectable features were limited by the absence of alpha or paired-chain data. In a later genetic analysis, a missense DCLRE1C variant was associated with V-gene and J-gene trimming of TCR beta chains, and the association was replicated in an independent cohort. A later analysis associated approximately 17,000 TCR beta sequences with specific HLA alleles at a false discovery rate of 0.05. The only immune exposure information available for the cohort was CMV serostatus. According to a later analysis, parvovirus B19, influenza, CMV and Epstein-Barr virus appeared linked to several top co-occurrence clusters. Most TCR sequences were seen in very few donors, while some public TCRs were found in many individuals. A further reported finding was that TCR beta sequences accurately predicted the HLA-A and HLA-B alleles for most subjects in the first cohort. Linkage disequilibrium might explain the correlated functional status among segregating V segments, but an unknown experimental factor could not be ruled out. In a later analysis, most CMV-associated TCR beta chains were found to appear HLA-restricted, with HLA associations seemingly driven largely by CMV exposure. Because some donors lacked HLA typing at each locus, the association tests relied only on the typed subset. Fewer than 20 rarely observed V segments, including chromosome 9 orphons, were excluded from the earlier analysis of several hundred of the donors because counts were too low. In the study, some 160 TCR beta chains were listed as associated with cytomegalovirus. A few of the identified cytomegalovirus-associated TCR beta chains were confirmed in vitro to be specific for cytomegalovirus antigens. When HLA alleles, especially DR and DQ, strongly co-occurred, attributing TCR associations to individual alleles was difficult. Some IMGT-functional V segments, including TRBV6-2 and TRBV6-3, could not be distinguished by the 87-base-pair reads and were therefore excluded. The classifier was reported to diagnose cytomegalovirus status with high specificity and sensitivity in both the original and validation cohorts. According to a later genetic analysis, donors in an Asian-associated ancestry cluster had fewer N-insertions in productive TCRs than the approximately 650-donor mean. The sequencing pipeline was judged likely to have produced a cluster of highly shared sequence variants as a technical artifact. In a later analysis, the rate of TCR association differed among HLA loci, with DRB1 alleles having the most associated TCRs and HLA-C alleles having the fewest.

Regarding this clone: Its antigen is still unknown. Qualities for individual bases were not recorded, and no much larger clone is one base off.

The cohort comprised 670 or so healthy bone marrow donors. At the time of sampling, all cohort members were nominally healthy, though unrecorded immune exposures were likely present. The donor tested CMV seronegative and was one of the 352 seronegative cohort members. Every donor gave a peripheral blood sample, and the peripheral blood mononuclear cells from that sample were used for TCR beta sequencing. The Qiagen DNeasy Blood Extraction Kit was used to extract genomic DNA from the blood cell samples. V loses 0 bases, J loses 0 bases, and the germline ends lie 6 bases apart. From the germline V gene, CDR1 is SGHTA and CDR2 is FQGNSA. CDR3 length: 16 amino acids, cysteine to phenylalanine. Only the CDR3 DNA is retained, 48 bases long and in frame from the first base. Receptor libraries were prepared by the immunoSEQ multiplex PCR assay. The multiplex PCR relied on a mix of 60 forward primers for TCR Vbeta segments and 13 reverse primers for TCR Jbeta segments. A multiplex PCR assay on genomic DNA amplified the CDR3 region of rearranged TCR beta genes. On the Illumina HiSeq System, the amplified TCR beta libraries were sequenced as 87-base-pair reads. Per the authors' processing: Across the 500 to 750 repertoires, a later analysis counted approximately 75 million unique TCR beta chains, 9 million to 14 million of which were shared by at least two donors. To remove PCR and sequencing errors, raw reads were error-corrected and collapsed into unique sequences using a nearest-neighbor algorithm that merged closely related sequences. To assign V, D and J gene segments, CDR3 sequences were aligned to IMGT reference sequences. Each retained sequence needed at least a six-nucleotide match to both a V gene segment and a J gene segment. A rearrangement was called productive if the CDR3 had no stop codons and remained in frame with V and J, and every other rearrangement was called non-productive. Following IMGT convention, CDR3 was defined as the stretch from the second conserved V-encoded cysteine to the conserved J-encoded phenylalanine. In an earlier analysis of 500 to 650 of the donors, sequences lacking an unambiguous match to a single V gene segment were excluded. An earlier analysis of 587 of the donors classified V segments as functional when productive rearrangements were above 56.7% and as segregating when the standard deviation between donors was above 5%. A statistical classification framework was built to diagnose cytomegalovirus status from the catalog of TCR beta chain sequences. In a later analysis, TCR nucleotide sequences were compared against IMGT/GENE-DB human TR gene sequences so that V and J genes could be assigned. A later analysis assigned CDR3 sequences and most-parsimonious VDJ recombination scenarios with the TCRdist pipeline. In a later analysis, each TCR beta chain was defined by its CDR3 amino acid sequence together with its V-gene family, and reads without a unique V-gene family were excluded. To address suspected cross-contamination and a sequencing artifact, a later analysis removed roughly 640 highly shared, low-generation-probability nucleotide sequences. In a later analysis, a clonal expansion index for each public chain was calculated from normalized within-repertoire ranks of inferred template counts. In a later analysis, generation probabilities were computed using a VDJ recombination model fitted to out-of-frame rearrangements, and the results were checked against IGoR. Hypergeometric tests were used in a later analysis to score TCR-TCR, TCR-HLA and TCR-CMV co-occurrence, with a repertoire-size bias correction applied to the TCR pairs. False discovery rates were estimated in a later analysis by permuting HLA or CMV assignments 20 times. A later analysis grouped co-occurring TCRs with DBSCAN, adding TCRdist sequence similarity when clustering within HLA-allele-positive subsets. For co-occurrence clustering, repertoires with fewer than 30,000 or more than 120,000 public chains were excluded, along with about five repertoires with anomalous nucleotide sharing. Not all clones reach the TCRdb copy of this immuneACCESS table, which keeps in-frame sequences only. Checked studies attribute under half of the gap to unresolved V genes and leave the rest unexplained. D and trimming come from the DNA, and the V and J calls and clone size come from that table. Here the sample has some 200,000 clones; about three quarters occur a single time. 15% to 19% of the sample lies in the top ten.

In this chain, TRBV7-2 is recombined with TRBJ2-6, with the D gene not confidently named. The sample was PBMCs. This receptor was obtained from a man aged 35-49 years in good health and CMV-seronegative. The CDR3 is CASSLALASGANVLTF. The nucleotides read TGTGCCAGCAGCTTAGCGTTGGCCTCTGGGGCCAACGTCCTGACTTTC.